This TCR beta chain was recovered during a study of shared T cell receptors in the human thymus. The CDR3 contains 17 residues. With 6 bases clipped from V and 4 bases from J, the junction kept 17 bases outside the gene matches. Germline lookup yields CDR1 SGHDN and CDR2 FVKESK. The protocol was immunoSEQ multiplex PCR, while the TCRdb copy is restricted to in-frame clones and leaves out a portion. This table holds roughly 500,000 clones, 78% found once. This clone was found once. The data also belong to a second study, concerning human thymus T cells. From that report: Donation was from healthy Finnish infants who were having corrective surgery that addressed congenital heart defects. Resections from corrective heart surgery provided thymus tissue.

The specimen sequenced was thymocytes. This clonotype was obtained from a boy in the first two years of life with a congenital heart defect. The chain has TRBV14 and TRBJ2-5; 7 bases are shared with TRBD1. The CDR3 reads CASSNKPGQPGGETQYF. CDR3 nucleotides: TGTGCCAGCAGTAACAAGCCGGGACAGCCAGGCGGAGAGACCCAGTACTTC.